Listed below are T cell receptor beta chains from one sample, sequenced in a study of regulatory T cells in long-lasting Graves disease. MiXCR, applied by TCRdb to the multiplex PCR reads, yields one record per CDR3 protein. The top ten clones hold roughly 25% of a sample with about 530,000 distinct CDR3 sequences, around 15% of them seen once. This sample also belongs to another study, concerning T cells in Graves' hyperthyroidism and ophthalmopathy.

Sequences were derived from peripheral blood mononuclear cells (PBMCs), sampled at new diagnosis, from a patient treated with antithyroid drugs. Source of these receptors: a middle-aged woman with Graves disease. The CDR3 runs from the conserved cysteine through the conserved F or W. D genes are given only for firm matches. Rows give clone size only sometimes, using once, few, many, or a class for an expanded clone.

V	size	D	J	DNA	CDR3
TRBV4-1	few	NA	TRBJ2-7	TGCGCCAGCAGATCTATAGGAAGCTACGAGCAGTACTTC	CASRSIGSYEQYF
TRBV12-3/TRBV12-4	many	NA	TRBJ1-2	TGTGCCAGCACCCCACGGGGCCGATTCTATGGCTACACCTTC	CASTPRGRFYGYTF
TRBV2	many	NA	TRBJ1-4	TGTGCCAGCAGACAGTTGGAAGAAAAACTGTTTTTT	CASRQLEEKLFF
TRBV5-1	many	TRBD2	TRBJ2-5	TGCGCCAGCAGCTCCCGGCCCCGGGGGGAAGAGACCCAGTACTTC	CASSSRPRGEETQYF
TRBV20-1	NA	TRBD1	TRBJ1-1	TGCAGTGCTGGGACAGGGGGCGTCGGGAGCTCTGAAGCTTTCTTT	CSAGTGGVGSSEAFF
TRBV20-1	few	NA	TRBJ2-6	TGCAGTGCTAGACCCCCCCTAACGCCGAGGTATGGGGCCAACGTCCTGACTTTC	CSARPPLTPRYGANVLTF
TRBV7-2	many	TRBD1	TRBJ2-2	TGTGCCAGCAGCCGGTCAGGGACAGGCACCGGGGAGCTGTTTTTT	CASSRSGTGTGELFF
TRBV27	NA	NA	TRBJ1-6	TGTGCCAGCAGTTTATCGGTTAATTCACCCCTCCACTTT	CASSLSVNSPLHF
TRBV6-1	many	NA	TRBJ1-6	TGTGCCAGCAACAGGGATTATAATTCACCCCTCCACTTT	CASNRDYNSPLHF
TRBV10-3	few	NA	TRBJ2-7	TGTGCCATCAGTGAGGATATATCAACCGGGTACGAGCAGTACTTC	CAISEDISTGYEQYF
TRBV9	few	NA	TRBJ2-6	TGTGCCAGCAGCAAATACAGCAACTCTGGGGCCAACGTCCTGACTTTC	CASSKYSNSGANVLTF
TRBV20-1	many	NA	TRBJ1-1	TGCAGTGCTAGTGACAGGAACACTGAAGCTTTCTTT	CSASDRNTEAFF
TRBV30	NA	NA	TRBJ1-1	TGTGCCTGGACTGTGTTAGGTACTGAAGCTTTCTTT	CAWTVLGTEAFF
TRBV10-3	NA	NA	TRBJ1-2	TGTGCCATCAGTGGGGGCCGACCTGGCTACACCTTC	CAISGGRPGYTF
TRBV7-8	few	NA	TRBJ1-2	TGTGCCAGCAGCAGCGCGGGGAACAGGTTTGGGTATGGCTACACCTTC	CASSSAGNRFGYGYTF